The 8 T cell receptor beta chains presented below share a single source sample, sequenced in a study of breast tumors, draining lymph nodes, adjacent tissues. Axillary draining lymph nodes of breast cancer patients supplied the node samples. TCRdb recomputed calls from the multiplex PCR reads with MiXCR, one row per CDR3 protein. This table has fewer than 85,000 distinct CDR3 sequences, roughly 20% appearing once. Sequencing was carried out using axillary lymph node tissue. The source is a female donor with breast cancer. Some clones in this sample may be carry-over from other donors' samples.

This clonotype was recorded at least ten times. The V gene is TRBV10-3, the J gene TRBJ2-2, with D possibly being TRBD2 (6 bases). Trimming stripped 6 bases from V and 2 bases from J, with 10 bases between. Germline V CDR1 and CDR2: ENHRY, SYGVKD. The CDR3 sequence is 14 residues long. The CDR3 reads CAIRSGRNTGELFF. The CDR3 nucleotides are TGTGCCATCAGAAGCGGGCGAAACACCGGGGAGCTGTTTTTT.

This clonotype was observed at least ten times. The chain links TRBV5-1 to TRBJ2-5; D could derive from TRBD1 or TRBD2 (6 bases each). The CDR3 is made up of 16 amino acids. Germline loops: CDR1 SGHRS, CDR2 YFSETQ. V dropped 3 bases and J dropped 2 bases, with 17 bases sitting between them. The CDR3 spells CASSSGAVGLQETQYF. As DNA, the CDR3 is TGCGCCAGCAGCTCGGGGGCTGTTGGTCTACAAGAGACCCAGTACTTC.

This clonotype was observed at least ten times. This chain uses TRBV2 with TRBJ1-2, with 10 bases identical to TRBD1. Per the germline V gene, CDR1 is SNHLY and CDR2 is FYNNEI. The CDR3 is made up of 12 amino acids. The V and J ends lost 5 bases and 8 bases, in that order; junction bases with no gene match: 2. The CDR3 spells CASSRTGGGYTF. In DNA form, the CDR3 reads TGTGCCAGCAGTCGGACAGGGGGAGGCTACACCTTC.

This clonotype has ten or more counts. This chain connects TRBV5-1 to TRBJ2-3; D uncertain. The germline V gene has CDR1 SGHRS and CDR2 YFSETQ. This CDR3 spans 14 amino acids. V dropped 4 bases and J dropped 2 bases, with 11 bases sitting between them. The CDR3 nucleotides read TGCGCCAGCAGCCGGCGCGGAGACACAGATACGCAGTATTTT. It yields the protein CASSRRGDTDTQYF.

Regarding this clonotype: Possible read error: a much larger clone is one base away. Because it lacks the conserved phenylalanine or tryptophan at the end, this CDR3 is likely a read error. The DNA of the CDR3 is TGTGCCAGCAGCAAGAAGGGTCAGCCCCAGCATTCT. Translation gives CASSKKGQPQHS. V is TRBV7-6 and J is TRBJ1-5; no firm D call. Germline-derived CDR1 and CDR2 are SGHVS and FNYEAQ. The CDR3 length is 12 residues. V lost 5 bases and J lost 6, with 8 bases in between.

This chain joins TRBV3-1 and TRBJ1-6; D not resolved. Trimming shortened V by 3 bases and J by 0 bases, and 12 bases separated the two germline ends. Germline V lookup: CDR1 LGHDT, CDR2 YNNKEL (reference sequence). The CDR3 totals 17 residues. The CDR3 bases are TGTGCCAGCAGCCAGGCAGGCCCTTCCTCCTATAATTCACCCCTCCACTTT. Amino acids: CASSQAGPSSYNSPLHF. Supplemented by reference TRBV3-1 and TRBJ1-6, the full variable domain reads DTAVSQTPKYLVTQMGNDKSIKCEQNLGHDTMYWYKQDSKKFLKIMFSYNNKELIINETVPNRFSPKSPDKAHLNLHINSLELGDSAVYFCASSQAGPSSYNSPLHFGNGTRLTVT.

This clonotype was counted many times. The V call is TRBV2, the J call TRBJ1-5; TRBD1 agrees at 8 bases. CDR1 is SNHLY and CDR2 is FYNNEI in the germline V gene. This CDR3 region has 15 residues. The trim removed 2 bases at V and 6 bases at J, leaving 6 bases unmatched. CDR3 amino acids: CASSELGTGGQPQHF. The CDR3 DNA follows: TGTGCCAGCAGTGAACTGGGTACAGGGGGTCAGCCCCAGCATTTT.

V and J are TRBV28 and TRBJ1-2, with a tentative D call TRBD1 (5 bases). Between the trimmed V and J ends, which lost 4 bases and 1 base, there was a span of 13 bases. Germline CDR1 MDHEN, CDR2 SYDVKM. The CDR3 sequence is 15 residues long. The CDR3 nucleotides read TGTGCCAGCAGTTCCTCGGGACTGCTTAACTATGGCTACACCTTC. Translating it yields CASSSSGLLNYGYTF.